This T cell receptor (beta chain) is drawn from a study of Tregs in tolerant kidney transplant recipients. Study results and caveats: Donor-specific Treg expansion exceeded global Treg expansion in tolerant patients, suggesting antigen drive.

Worth noting for this clone: Its cognate antigen is unknown.

Germline CDR1 reads SGHNT; CDR2 reads YENEEA. The junction had 5 bases not matched to a gene; V was cut back by 1 base and J by 3 bases. The CDR3 covers 15 residues. Libraries were prepared by immunoSEQ multiplex PCR; TCRdb keeps only in-frame clonotypes and omits some of them. The table includes more than 75,000 clones, roughly 93% detected once. This sequence originates from a human donor who received a combined kidney and bone marrow transplant. V gene TRBV11-3 combines with J gene TRBJ2-7, with TRBD2 matching 8 bases. The sequencing used CD4+ T cells from blood, collected before the transplant. DNA of the CDR3: TGTGCCAGCAGCTTAGGGACTAGCACCTTCTACGAGCAGTACTTC. It specifies CASSLGTSTFYEQYF.